The T cell receptor (beta chain) under discussion was sequenced for a study of Ad26.COV2.S vaccination and SARS-CoV-2 variants. Only in-frame clones appear in the TCRdb table, and some are missing; sequencing was by immunoSEQ multiplex PCR. The sample has about 400,000 clones, about 91% seen once. V gave up 0 bases and J gave up 3 bases; unmatched junction bases: 4. This CDR3 is 15 amino acids long. The germline CDR1 and CDR2 sequences are SGHRS and YFSETQ. Treatment denoted: 15 to 20 received Ad26.COV2.S at low or high dose, single or two shots; roughly five received placebo; per-sample allocation not given. Repertoires come from day 63 after the first vaccine or placebo injection.

This clonotype was obtained from a person between 18 and 65 years old who received the Ad26.COV2.S COVID-19 vaccine or a placebo. V gene TRBV5-1 combines with J gene TRBJ2-7; TRBD2 agrees at 9 bases. The specimen was peripheral blood, collected in a trial of Ad26.COV2.S vaccine versus placebo. CDR3 region: CASSLGVSGGYEQYF. CDR3 bases: TGCGCCAGCAGCTTGGGGGTTAGCGGGGGCTACGAGCAGTACTTC.